The rows below give T cell receptor beta chains drawn from one sample of a study of graft-versus-host responses after intestinal transplantation. The method was immunoSEQ multiplex PCR; TCRdb's version includes in-frame clones alone and lacks a portion of them. The sample records about 88,000 clones, around 90% being singletons. No antigen has been identified for these receptors. Sequencing was performed on unstimulated CD4+ T cells sorted from spleen or lymph node cells, taken before transplant. The receptors were gathered from a human donor who was the organ donor for an intestinal transplant. CDR3s include the opening cysteine and the closing phenylalanine or tryptophan. The D gene is left open where the match is weak. The listing skips clone size in some rows; elsewhere it reads once, few, many or a size class.

d_gene,abundance,j_gene,v_gene,CDR3aa,CDR3nt
.,.,TRBJ1-1,TRBV29-1,CSAGRIAGGNTEAFF,TGCAGCGCTGGACGGATCGCCGGGGGGAACACTGAAGCTTTCTTT
.,.,TRBJ1-4,TRBV6-1,CASSAGGRPEPFF,TGTGCCAGCAGTGCGGGAGGACGGCCGGAACCGTTTTTT
TRBD1,.,TRBJ2-2,TRBV10-3,CASDNPDRATGELFF,TGTGCCTCTGATAATCCCGACAGGGCGACCGGGGAGCTGTTTTTT
TRBD2,.,TRBJ2-3,TRBV7-3,CASSEQPSGRTQYF,TGTGCCAGCAGCGAACAACCTAGCGGTCGGACGCAGTATTTT
.,.,TRBJ2-2,TRBV2,CASSTQGMSGGELFF,TGTGCCAGCAGCACGCAGGGGATGAGTGGCGGGGAGCTGTTTTTT
.,.,TRBJ1-1,TRBV27,CASSLWAGKGSTEAFF,TGTGCCAGCAGTTTATGGGCAGGGAAAGGATCCACTGAAGCTTTCTTT
TRBD2,.,TRBJ2-7,TRBV15,CATSSGLAGGSYEQYF,TGTGCCACCAGCAGTGGACTAGCGGGGGGCTCCTACGAGCAGTACTTC
.,once,TRBJ2-3,TRBV30,CAWSVRRVHTQYF,TGTGCCTGGAGTGTACGGAGGGTACATACGCAGTATTTT
.,.,TRBJ2-3,TRBV9,CASSVRLVADTQYF,TGTGCCAGCAGCGTTAGACTAGTAGCAGATACGCAGTATTTT
TRBD2,.,TRBJ2-7,TRBV28,CASTDGGGSRSYEQYF,TGTGCCAGCACAGACGGGGGGGGGTCTAGGTCCTACGAGCAGTACTTC
.,.,TRBJ1-1,TRBV19,CASSIGGANTEAFF,TGTGCCAGTAGTATAGGGGGCGCGAACACTGAAGCTTTCTTT
.,.,TRBJ1-3,TRBV4-2,CASSLAELSPLGNTIYF,TGTGCCAGCAGCCTCGCGGAGCTGTCTCCCCTTGGAAACACCATATATTTT
TRBD1,.,TRBJ1-1,TRBV15,CATSRDRQGVAEAFF,TGTGCCACCAGCAGAGATCGACAGGGTGTCGCTGAAGCTTTCTTT
TRBD1,.,TRBJ2-3,TRBV9,CASSVSGTGADTQYF,TGTGCCAGCAGCGTTTCCGGGACAGGGGCAGATACGCAGTATTTT
TRBD1,.,TRBJ1-4,TRBV4-1,CASSLPDRVSEKLFF,TGCGCCAGCAGCCTACCGGACAGGGTTAGTGAAAAACTGTTTTTT
TRBD1,.,TRBJ1-2,TRBV9,CASSVGQPLYGYTF,TGTGCCAGCAGCGTGGGACAGCCACTCTATGGCTACACCTTC
TRBD1,.,TRBJ1-2,TRBV5-4,CASSLVQGGPLRYGYTF,TGTGCCAGCAGCTTGGTTCAGGGGGGCCCGTTGCGCTATGGCTACACCTTC
TRBD1,once,TRBJ2-3,TRBV6-1,CASTRQGADTQYF,TGTGCCAGCACGAGACAGGGGGCAGATACGCAGTATTTT
.,.,TRBJ2-1,TRBV25-1,CASSDGRVSNNEQFF,TGTGCCAGCAGTGACGGCAGGGTCTCGAACAATGAGCAGTTCTTC
.,.,TRBJ1-1,TRBV18,CASSPSEGRGTEAFF,TGTGCCAGCTCACCTTCTGAGGGAAGAGGAACTGAAGCTTTCTTT
.,.,TRBJ1-2,TRBV6-5,CASAQGWPTNYGYTF,TGTGCCAGTGCGCAGGGGTGGCCAACTAACTATGGCTACACCTTC
TRBD1,.,TRBJ1-5,TRBV29-1,CSVIGTGMPDQPQHF,TGCAGCGTTATCGGGACAGGGATGCCGGATCAGCCCCAGCATTTT
.,.,TRBJ2-1,TRBV27,CASSLSPLGGKGSYNEQFF,TGTGCCAGCAGTTTATCCCCCTTGGGCGGGAAGGGGAGTTACAATGAGCAGTTCTTC
.,.,TRBJ1-2,TRBV12-5,CASGLVYDWRGGYTF,TGTGCTAGTGGTTTGGTTTACGATTGGAGGGGAGGCTACACCTTC
.,.,TRBJ2-2,TRBV7-9,CASSLMSAGELFF,TGTGCCAGCAGCTTAATGTCAGCCGGGGAGCTGTTTTTT
TRBD2,.,TRBJ2-1,TRBV11-2,CASRALRTSGRDEQFF,TGTGCCAGCAGAGCCCTACGGACTAGCGGGAGGGATGAGCAGTTCTTC
TRBD1,.,TRBJ1-2,TRBV30,CAWSQGARDYGYTF,TGTGCCTGGAGTCAGGGGGCAAGGGACTATGGCTACACCTTC
.,.,TRBJ2-3,TRBV28,CASSIFAGDTQYF,TGTGCCAGCAGCATATTCGCAGGGGATACGCAGTATTTT
.,.,TRBJ2-7,TRBV6-5,CASSYRTGLRSYEQYF,TGTGCCAGCAGTTACCGAACCGGGTTAAGGTCCTACGAGCAGTACTTC
.,.,TRBJ1-3,TRBV28,CASSLFRGFGGNTIYF,TGTGCCAGCAGTTTATTCAGGGGTTTCGGTGGAAACACCATATATTTT
.,.,TRBJ2-2,TRBV7-9,CASRDTGELFF,TGTGCCAGCCGGGACACCGGGGAGCTGTTTTTT
.,once,TRBJ1-4,TRBV2,CASNSPNEKLFF,TGTGCCAGCAACAGCCCTAATGAAAAACTGTTTTTT
.,.,TRBJ2-7,TRBV30,CAWSELATRYEQYF,TGTGCCTGGAGTGAGTTAGCGACCCGATACGAGCAGTACTTC
TRBD2,.,TRBJ2-1,TRBV5-1,CASSLPSRGESTANNEQFF,TGCGCCAGCAGCTTGCCTTCGCGGGGGGAATCTACCGCTAACAATGAGCAGTTCTTC
.,.,TRBJ1-6,TRBV28,CASIQGSTPLHF,TGTGCCAGCATCCAGGGATCGACACCCCTCCACTTT
TRBD1,.,TRBJ2-7,TRBV18,CASSPSQGAGEQYF,TGTGCCAGCTCACCTTCTCAGGGGGCTGGCGAGCAGTACTTC
.,once,TRBJ1-3,TRBV28,CASWMRGNTIYF,TGTGCCAGCTGGATGAGGGGAAACACCATATATTTT
.,.,TRBJ2-2,TRBV27,CASSLFRDTPPGELFF,TGTGCCAGCAGTTTATTCCGGGACACCCCACCCGGGGAGCTGTTTTTT
TRBD1,.,TRBJ2-6,TRBV28,CASSYRGRANVLTF,TGTGCCAGCAGTTACAGGGGGCGAGCCAACGTCCTGACTTTC
.,.,TRBJ2-1,TRBV29-1,CSAMTGTYNEQFF,TGCAGCGCCATGACAGGAACCTACAATGAGCAGTTCTTC
.,.,TRBJ2-5,TRBV7-8,CASSLDRTTALVTQYF,TGTGCCAGCAGCTTAGATCGAACGACAGCTCTGGTGACCCAGTACTTC
.,.,TRBJ1-2,TRBV5-6,CASSLLQVPYGYTF,TGTGCCAGCAGCTTGCTCCAGGTTCCCTATGGCTACACCTTC
TRBD2,.,TRBJ2-3,TRBV5-8,CASRGLAGVDTQYF,TGTGCCAGCAGAGGACTAGCGGGAGTAGATACGCAGTATTTT
.,.,TRBJ2-7,TRBV6-1,CASSADGTLVEQYF,TGTGCCAGCAGTGCAGACGGGACACTTGTCGAGCAGTACTTC
TRBD2,.,TRBJ2-1,TRBV4-1,CASSQDLGTSGYNEQFF,TGCGCCAGCAGCCAAGATCTAGGGACTAGCGGTTACAATGAGCAGTTCTTC
.,.,TRBJ1-6,TRBV5-4,CASSLTGVDSPLHF,TGTGCCAGCAGCTTGACGGGTGTAGATTCACCCCTCCACTTT
TRBD1,.,TRBJ2-2,TRBV27,CASSSRGSGELFF,TGTGCCAGCAGTTCCAGGGGGTCCGGGGAGCTGTTTTTT
.,.,TRBJ2-2,TRBV5-6,CASSLGAEAHTGELFF,TGTGCCAGCAGCTTGGGAGCTGAGGCTCACACCGGGGAGCTGTTTTTT
.,.,TRBJ1-1,TRBV18,CASSPALYTEAFF,TGTGCCAGCTCACCAGCGCTGTACACTGAAGCTTTCTTT
TRBD1,.,TRBJ1-2,TRBV28,CASSLPTNGTGSQNYGYTF,TGTGCCAGCAGTTTACCCACAAACGGGACAGGGTCACAGAACTATGGCTACACCTTC
TRBD1,.,TRBJ1-1,TRBV7-3,CASSLTGQGAEAFF,TGTGCCAGCAGCTTAACGGGACAGGGGGCTGAAGCTTTCTTT
TRBD1,once,TRBJ2-1,TRBV4-1,CASSQGTGKTYNEQFF,TGCGCCAGCAGCCAAGGGACAGGGAAAACCTACAATGAGCAGTTCTTC
TRBD2,once,TRBJ2-3,TRBV5-6,CASSLGDYDLRTDTQYF,TGTGCCAGCAGCTTGGGGGACTATGACCTACGCACAGATACGCAGTATTTT
.,.,TRBJ2-5,TRBV7-2,CASSLEGGRARETQYF,TGTGCCAGCAGCTTAGAGGGGGGGAGGGCCCGGGAGACCCAGTACTTC
TRBD2,.,TRBJ2-3,TRBV30,CAWMAGGPPQYF,TGTGCCTGGATGGCGGGGGGGCCCCCGCAGTATTTT
.,.,TRBJ1-2,TRBV30,CAWSRQVGYTF,TGTGCCTGGAGTAGGCAGGTTGGCTACACCTTC
.,.,TRBJ1-1,TRBV11-2,CASSLEQTYTEAFF,TGTGCCAGCAGCTTAGAACAGACATACACTGAAGCTTTCTTT